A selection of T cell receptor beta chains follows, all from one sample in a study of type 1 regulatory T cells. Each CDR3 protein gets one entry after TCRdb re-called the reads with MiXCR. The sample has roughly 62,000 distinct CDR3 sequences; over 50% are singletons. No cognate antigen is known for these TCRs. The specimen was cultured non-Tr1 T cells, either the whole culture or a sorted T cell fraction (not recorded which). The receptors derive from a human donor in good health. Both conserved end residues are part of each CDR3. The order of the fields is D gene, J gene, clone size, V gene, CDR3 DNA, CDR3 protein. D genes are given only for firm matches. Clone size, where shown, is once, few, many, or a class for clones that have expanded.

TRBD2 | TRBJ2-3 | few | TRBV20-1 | TGCAAGCTGGGACCAGCGGGAGAACGAGATACGCAGTATTTT | CKLGPAGERDTQYF
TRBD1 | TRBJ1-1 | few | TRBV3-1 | TGTGCCAGCAGCCTTCTACAGGGGAAGTCTGAAGCTTTCTTT | CASSLLQGKSEAFF
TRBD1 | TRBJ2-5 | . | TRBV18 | TGTGCCAGCTCACCAGACGGGCAGGGGGCATTAGAGACCCAGTACTTC | CASSPDGQGALETQYF
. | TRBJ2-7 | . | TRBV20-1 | TGCAGTGCCCCCCTTTACGAGCAGTACTTC | CSAPLYEQYF
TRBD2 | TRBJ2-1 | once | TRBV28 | TGTGCCAGCGGCTTACCCCTAGCGGGAGTCTCCAATGAGCAGTTCTTC | CASGLPLAGVSNEQFF
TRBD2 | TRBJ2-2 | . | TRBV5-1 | TGCGCCAGCAGCCATACTAGCGGGAGCCACACCGGGGAGCTGTTTTTT | CASSHTSGSHTGELFF
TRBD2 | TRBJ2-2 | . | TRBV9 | TGTGCCAGCAGCGTAGCGGGAGGGCCAGGGGCCGGGGAGCTGTTTTTT | CASSVAGGPGAGELFF
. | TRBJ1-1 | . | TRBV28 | TGTGCCAGCAGTTCCCGGCGGGCTTTCTTT | CASSSRRAFF
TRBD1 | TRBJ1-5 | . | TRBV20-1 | TGCAGTGCTAGAGATGTGGGGACAGGAGGATCGGCCCAGCATTTT | CSARDVGTGGSAQHF
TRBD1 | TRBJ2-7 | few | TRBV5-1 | TGCGCCAGCAGCTACACTCGCAGGGGGTACGAGCAGTACTTC | CASSYTRRGYEQYF
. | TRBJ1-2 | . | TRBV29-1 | TGCACGGACAGAACTAACTATGGCTACACCTTC | CTDRTNYGYTF
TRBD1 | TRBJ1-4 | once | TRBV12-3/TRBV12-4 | TGTGCCAGCAGCCTCGGACAGGGAACCAATGAAAAACTGTTTTTT | CASSLGQGTNEKLFF
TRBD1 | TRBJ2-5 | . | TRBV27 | TGTGCCAGCAGTTTATCCGGGACAGGGGTTGAGACCCAGTACTTC | CASSLSGTGVETQYF
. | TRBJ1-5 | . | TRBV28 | TGTGCCAGCAAGGACAGAGATCAGCCCCAGCATTTT | CASKDRDQPQHF
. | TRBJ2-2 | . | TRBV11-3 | TGTGCCAGCAGCTTAACCGGGCCTGGAGTCGGGGAGCTGTTTTTT | CASSLTGPGVGELFF
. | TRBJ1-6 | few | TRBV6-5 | TGTGCCAGCAGTTATGACCATAATTCACCCCTCCACTTT | CASSYDHNSPLHF
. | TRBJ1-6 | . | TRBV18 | TGTGCCAGCTCACCAGGGGGCCTATCACCCCTCCACTTT | CASSPGGLSPLHF
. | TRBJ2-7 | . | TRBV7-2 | TGTGCCAGCAGCTTAAGATGGGGCATTACCTACGAGCAGTACTTC | CASSLRWGITYEQYF
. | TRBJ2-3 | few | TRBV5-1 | TGCGCCAGCAGCCTGACTGTTCTGGATACGCAGTATTTT | CASSLTVLDTQYF
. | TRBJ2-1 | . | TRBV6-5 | TGTGCCAGCAGTCGCCCTGGGGACCGCCGGATGGCCGTTTTC | CASSRPGDRRMAVF
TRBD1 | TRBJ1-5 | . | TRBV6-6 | TGTGCCAGCAGTTACGGCAGGGGGCATCAGCCCCAGCATTTT | CASSYGRGHQPQHF
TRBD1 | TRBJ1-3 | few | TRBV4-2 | TGTGCCAGCAGCCAGGGGACAGGGGGAGTATCTACGGGAAACACCATATATTTT | CASSQGTGGVSTGNTIYF
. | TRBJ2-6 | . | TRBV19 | TGTGCCAGTAGCACAGGGAGAGAGGCTGGGGCCAACGTCCTGACTTTC | CASSTGREAGANVLTF
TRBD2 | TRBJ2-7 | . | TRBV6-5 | TGTGCCAGCAGGAGCGGGACTATGCTCGAGCAGTACTTC | CASRSGTMLEQYF
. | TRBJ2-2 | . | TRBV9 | TGTGCCAGCAGCGTAGGCCACAGGGAGCCCGGGGAGCTGTTTTTT | CASSVGHREPGELFF
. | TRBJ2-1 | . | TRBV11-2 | TGTGCCAGCAGCTTGCGGGACCAATGGAATGAGCAGTTCTTC | CASSLRDQWNEQFF
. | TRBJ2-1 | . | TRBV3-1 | TGTGCCAGCAGCCAAGGGAACTTAGGCGATGAGCAGTTCTTC | CASSQGNLGDEQFF
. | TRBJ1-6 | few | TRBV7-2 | TGTGCCAGCAGCTTAGAGAGGGCTCCTTATTCACCCCTCCACTTT | CASSLERAPYSPLHF
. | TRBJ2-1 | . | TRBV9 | TGTGCCAACAGCGTAGGTAGCGGCCCCTACAATGAGCAGTTCTTC | CANSVGSGPYNEQFF
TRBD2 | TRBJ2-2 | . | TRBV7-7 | TGTGCCAGCAGCCCGGGGACTAGCGGTTTGGGGGAGCTGTTTTTT | CASSPGTSGLGELFF
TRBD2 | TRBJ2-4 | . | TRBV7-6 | TGTGCCAGCAGCCCAGCCATAGGAGCGGGAGCCGATCTAGCCAAAAACATTCAGTACTTC | CASSPAIGAGADLAKNIQYF
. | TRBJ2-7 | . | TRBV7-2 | TGTGCCAGCAGCTCAGAGGTCCTCTACGAGCAGTACTTC | CASSSEVLYEQYF
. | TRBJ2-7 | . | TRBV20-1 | TGCAGTGCTAGAGATCTTCGGTCCGGGAGCCGCGAGCAGTACTTC | CSARDLRSGSREQYF